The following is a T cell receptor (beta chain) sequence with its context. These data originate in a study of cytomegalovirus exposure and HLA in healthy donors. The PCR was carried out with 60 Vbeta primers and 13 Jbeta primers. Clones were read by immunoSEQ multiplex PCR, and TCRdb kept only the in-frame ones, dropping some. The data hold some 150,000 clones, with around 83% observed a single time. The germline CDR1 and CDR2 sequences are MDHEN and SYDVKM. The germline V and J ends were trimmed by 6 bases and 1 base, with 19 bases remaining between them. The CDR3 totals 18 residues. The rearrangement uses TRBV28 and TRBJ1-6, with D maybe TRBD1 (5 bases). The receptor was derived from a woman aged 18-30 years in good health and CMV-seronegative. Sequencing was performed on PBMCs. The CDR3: CASSVEGVRGSYNSPLHF. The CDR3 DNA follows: TGTGCCAGCAGCGTAGAAGGGGTTAGGGGTTCCTATAATTCACCCCTCCACTTT.